The 14 T cell receptor beta chains below all came from one sample that was sequenced in a study of brain T cells in children with intractable seizures. TCRdb's table, derived via immunoSEQ multiplex PCR, lists solely in-frame clones and lacks some. The sample holds about 64,000 clones, approximately 94% seen once. Sequences were derived from peripheral blood, sampled at surgery. The receptors here all came from a boy younger than two with focal cortical dysplasia and intractable seizures.

The V call is TRBV4-2, the J call TRBJ2-1, with 11 bases lining up with TRBD2. This CDR3 has 15 amino acids. Unmatched junction bases numbered 4, after V lost 1 base and J lost 8 bases. Germline lookup yields CDR1 LGHNA and CDR2 YNFKEQ. This chain's CDR3 is CASSQVGTSGDEQFF. The CDR3 region has the DNA TGTGCCAGCAGCCAAGTAGGGACTAGCGGCGATGAGCAGTTCTTC.

The rearrangement links TRBV4-1 to TRBJ2-3; possible D gene TRBD1, 5 bases. Trimming removed 1 base from V and 3 bases from J, with 17 bases in between. The CDR3 consists of 17 residues. Germline loops: CDR1 MGHRA, CDR2 YSYEKL. The CDR3 bases are TGCGCCAGCAGCCAAGTTTCAGCCGGACATACGACAGATACGCAGTATTTT. Translated: CASSQVSAGHTTDTQYF.

The J gene is TRBJ1-4, the V gene TRBV4-1, with TRBD1 matching 8 bases. V dropped 4 bases and J dropped 1; count of bases not matched to a gene: 5. The CDR3 covers 16 residues. Germline CDR1 and CDR2: MGHRA and YSYEKL. CDR3: CASSPRQGLTNEKLFF. CDR3 sequence (DNA): TGCGCCAGCAGCCCAAGACAGGGGCTAACTAATGAAAAACTGTTTTTT.

The chain couples TRBV6-1 to TRBJ2-3; 10 bases are shared with TRBD2. This CDR3 comprises 16 residues. Per germline, CDR1 MNHNS and CDR2 SASEGT. The V and J ends lost 2 bases and 1 base, in that order; junction bases with no gene match: 3. The CDR3, as DNA: TGTGCCAGCAGTGAAATCAGCGGGGGGGGCACAGATACGCAGTATTTT. As protein: CASSEISGGGTDTQYF.

The rearrangement links TRBV27 to TRBJ2-1, with 7 nucleotides matching TRBD1. Germline CDR1 is MNHEY and CDR2 is SMNVEV (reference sequence). The CDR3 loop spans 14 amino acids. V dropped 2 bases and J dropped 2; count of bases not matched to a gene: 0. CDR3 amino acids: CASSLTGAYNEQFF. The CDR3 bases are TGTGCCAGCAGTTTAACAGGGGCCTACAATGAGCAGTTCTTC.

The chain links TRBV15 to TRBJ1-3, with TRBD1 identical over 8 bases. Trimming removed 0 bases from V and 2 bases from J; junction bases left unmatched: 6. The CDR3 runs to 17 residues. Per the germline V gene, CDR1 is LNHNV and CDR2 is YYDKDF (reference sequence). The chain's CDR3 is CATSRDGPGGPGNTIYF. DNA of the CDR3: TGTGCCACCAGCAGAGATGGACCAGGGGGCCCTGGAAACACCATATATTTT.

The rearrangement joins TRBV9 to TRBJ2-3, with a tentative D call TRBD2 (5 bases). V lost 0 bases, J lost 0 bases, and 11 bases lay in between. Germline CDR1 is SGDLS and CDR2 is YYNGEE. The CDR3 length is 16 residues. CDR3 nucleotides: TGTGCCAGCAGCGTAGAGGTAGCGCGTAGCACAGATACGCAGTATTTT. Translated, it gives CASSVEVARSTDTQYF.

The chain links TRBV29-1 to TRBJ1-2, with D unresolved. The germline V gene encodes CDR1 SQVTM and CDR2 ANQGSEA. V shed 5 bases and J shed 0 bases, with 10 bases lying between them. The CDR3 spans 13 residues. CDR3 region: CSVIPAANYGYTF. CDR3 coding DNA: TGCAGCGTTATTCCCGCAGCTAACTATGGCTACACCTTC.

The rearrangement uses TRBV5-1 and TRBJ2-5; 7 nucleotides match TRBD1. V trimming: 1 base; J trimming: 2 bases; junction bases outside the gene matches: 8. CDR3 length: 16 amino acids. CDR1 is SGHRS, CDR2 YFSETQ, per germline. As DNA, the CDR3 is TGCGCCAGCAGCTTGTTGAGACAGGGATCTCAAGAGACCCAGTACTTC. It specifies CASSLLRQGSQETQYF.

The chain combines TRBV7-6 with TRBJ2-7; D is possibly TRBD2 (5 bases). With 5 bases removed from V and 1 base from J, the gap between germline ends came to 12 bases. Germline V lookup: CDR1 SGHVS, CDR2 FNYEAQ. CDR3 size: 14 residues. CDR3 sequence reads: CASSAYSGSYEQYF. CDR3 in DNA: TGTGCCAGCAGCGCTTACAGCGGATCCTACGAGCAGTACTTC.

The chain employs TRBV7-2 and TRBJ2-1, with D perhaps matching TRBD2 (5 bases). There are 19 residues in the CDR3. Trimming took off 5 bases at V and 0 bases at J, with 23 bases between the two ends. CDR1 and CDR2 from the germline V gene are SGHTA and FQGNSA. CDR3 nucleotide sequence: TGTGCCAGCAGCCAATCTCACCTGCTGCTTGCGGGCTCCTACAATGAGCAGTTCTTC. Translation: CASSQSHLLLAGSYNEQFF.

This sequence joins TRBV7-8 and TRBJ1-2; 9 positions agree with TRBD1. The length of the CDR3 is 16 residues. In germline, CDR1 is SGHVS, CDR2 FQNEAQ. The J segment lost 1 base and the V segment lost 4 bases, leaving 7 bases of the junction unmatched. CDR3 in amino acids: CASSSKPGQGNYGYTF. In DNA, the CDR3 is TGTGCCAGCAGCTCGAAGCCGGGACAGGGTAACTATGGCTACACCTTC.

Note on this clone: At one of its ends the junction is not consistent with the germline gene, which may arise from a read error. The chain is built from TRBV10-3 and TRBJ2-7, with D possibly matching TRBD2 (5 bases). The CDR3 runs to 12 residues. Germline V CDR1 and CDR2: ENHRY, SYGVKD. The DNA of the CDR3 is TGTGCCATCAGTCAGTCGGGATACGAGCAGTACTTC. Translation gives CAISQSGYEQYF.

The chain has TRBV9 and TRBJ2-1; 10 bases fit TRBD2. With 2 bases clipped from V and 7 bases from J, the junction kept 15 bases outside the gene matches. In germline, CDR1 is SGDLS, CDR2 YYNGEE. The CDR3 is 18 amino acids. For the CDR3, the DNA is TGTGCCAGCAGCGTTACAAAAACCGGGACTAGCGTGGGAAATGAGCAGTTCTTC. Protein sequence: CASSVTKTGTSVGNEQFF.